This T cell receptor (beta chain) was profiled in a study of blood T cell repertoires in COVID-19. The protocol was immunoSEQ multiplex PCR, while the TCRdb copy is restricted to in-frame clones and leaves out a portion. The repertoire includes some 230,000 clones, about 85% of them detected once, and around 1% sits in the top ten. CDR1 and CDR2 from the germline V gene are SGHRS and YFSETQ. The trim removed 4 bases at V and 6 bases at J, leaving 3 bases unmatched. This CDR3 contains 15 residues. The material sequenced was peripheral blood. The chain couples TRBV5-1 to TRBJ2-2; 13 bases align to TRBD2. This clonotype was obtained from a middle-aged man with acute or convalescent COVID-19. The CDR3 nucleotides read TGCGCCAGCAGCCACGGACTAGCGGGGGCCGGGGAGCTGTTTTTT. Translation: CASSHGLAGAGELFF.